The 32 T cell receptor beta chains in this list originate from one sample, sequenced in a study of read filtering for tumor transcriptome and immune sequencing. The library was built from 400 ng RNA with molecular barcoded adaptors for alpha/delta and beta/gamma chains. From the reads, TCRdb called clonotypes with MiXCR, one entry per CDR3 protein. Among about 58,000 distinct CDR3 sequences, 10% to 15% were seen once, and the ten largest hold around 16%. The sequenced material came from a population of CD138-negative cells sorted from bone marrow. Receptor source: a donor aged 40 or over with multiple myeloma.

This chain uses TRBV6-5 with TRBJ1-5, with a tentative D call TRBD1 (5 bases). V was shortened by 4 bases and J by 4 bases, with 14 bases between the two germline ends. Germline V CDR1 and CDR2: MNHEY, SVGAGI. The CDR3 contains 15 residues. CDR3 amino acids: CASSWDRKGNQPQHF. The CDR3 region has the DNA TGTGCCAGCAGTTGGGACCGCAAGGGTAATCAGCCCCAGCATTTT.

This clonotype has at least ten counts. This chain uses TRBV30 with TRBJ1-1, with a weak D call TRBD1 (5 bases). V lost 1 base, J lost 5 bases, and 8 bases lay in between. Germline loops: CDR1 GTSNPN, CDR2 SVGIG (reference sequence). The CDR3 spans 12 residues. This CDR3 is CAWSAGRTEAFF. The CDR3 nucleotides read TGTGCCTGGAGTGCAGGGAGGACTGAAGCTTTCTTT.

The sample holds many counts of this clonotype. V and J are TRBV19 and TRBJ2-1; 10 nucleotides align to TRBD2. Germline V gene data show CDR1 as LNHDA and CDR2 as SQIVND (reference sequence). Trimming took 7 bases from V and 0 from J; bases not matched to a gene: 6. This CDR3 is built from 16 residues. CDR3 coding DNA: TGTGCCAGTACGGCTAGCGGGGGCTCCTCCTACAATGAGCAGTTCTTC. Its translation: CASTASGGSSYNEQFF.

On this clonotype itself: One end of the junction does not line up with germline, which may come from a read error. V gene TRBV19 combines with J gene TRBJ2-4; D ambiguous. Germline V gene lookup returns CDR1 LNHDA and CDR2 SQIVND (reference sequence). The CDR3 has 15 amino acids. As DNA, the CDR3 is TGTGCCAGTGGTATACTGATTGGGACCAAAAACATTCAGTACTTC. This gives the protein CASGILIGTKNIQYF.

This clonotype was seen at least ten times. The J gene is TRBJ2-5, the V gene TRBV6-2 or TRBV6-3, with 7 positions matching TRBD2. Trimming at V came to 6 bases and at J to 3 bases, leaving 4 bases not matched to a gene. This CDR3 has 13 amino acids. CDR1 and CDR2 (germline): MNHEY, SVGEGT. In nucleotides, the CDR3 is TGTGCCAGCAGACCTAGCGGAAAAGAGACCCAGTACTTC. Its protein product is CASRPSGKETQYF.

This clonotype was detected many times. The rearrangement links TRBV7-9 to TRBJ1-4; D perhaps matches TRBD2 (6 bases). The end of the DNA fits TRBJ2-3 better, so the J call may be wrong. The CDR3 has 15 amino acids. From germline, CDR1 is SEHNR and CDR2 FQNEAQ (reference sequence). Here the CDR3 reads CASSLRKNGGDTQYF. CDR3 nucleotide sequence: TGTGCCAGCAGCTTAAGGAAAAACGGGGGTGATACGCAGTATTTT.

As to this clonotype: A much larger clone differs by one base, so this may be a read error. This chain joins TRBV7-3 and TRBJ2-2, with D uncertain. Germline assignment: CDR1 SGHTA and CDR2 FQGTGA. This CDR3 has 15 amino acids. CDR3: CAGSLTTVNTGELFF. CDR3 nucleotide sequence: TGTGCCGGCAGCTTAACAACCGTGAACACCGGGGAGCTGTTTTTT. The complete variable domain, with remaining parts taken from reference TRBV7-3 and TRBJ2-2, reads GAGVSQTPSNKVTEKGKYVELRCDPISGHTALYWYRQSLGQGPEFLIYFQGTGAADDSGLPNDRFFAVRPEGSVSTLKIQRTERGDSAVYLCAGSLTTVNTGELFFGEGSRLTVL.

The table lists this clonotype with many counts. The chain uses TRBV19 and TRBJ1-1; D is unresolved. The germline V gene encodes CDR1 LNHDA and CDR2 SQIVND (reference sequence). Trimming cost V 6 bases and J 1 base, with 3 bases left between them. The CDR3 sequence is 11 residues long. In DNA form, the CDR3 reads TGTGCCAGTAGCAGGAACACTGAAGCTTTCTTT. It translates to CASSRNTEAFF.

This clonotype was detected ten times or more. The rearrangement uses TRBV7-3 and TRBJ2-2; TRBD1 is a possible D gene (6 bases). V lost 5 bases and J lost 3, with 16 bases in between. This CDR3 has 16 residues. The germline V gene encodes CDR1 SGHTA and CDR2 FQGTGA. The CDR3 DNA sequence: TGTGCCAGCAGCGCAGACAGGCGGAGTGACACCGGGGAGCTGTTTTTT. Translation: CASSADRRSDTGELFF.

V is TRBV7-9 and J is TRBJ2-1; TRBD2 matches at 12 bases. The germline gives CDR1 SEHNR, CDR2 FQNEAQ (reference sequence). The V gene end was trimmed by 7 bases and the J gene end by 10 bases; junction bases not matched to a gene: 20. CDR3 size: 18 residues. The DNA for the CDR3 is TGTGCCAGCAACTTGCCGTTCCGGCTAGCGGGGGGGCGGGGAGAGCAGTTCTTC. It specifies CASNLPFRLAGGRGEQFF. Using reference TRBV7-9 and TRBJ2-1 for the parts outside the CDR3, the full variable domain is DTGVSQNPRHKITKRGQNVTFRCDPISEHNRLYWYRQTLGQGPEFLTYFQNEAQLEKSRLLSDRFSAERPKGSFSTLEIQRTEQGDSAMYLCASNLPFRLAGGRGEQFFGPGTRLTVL.

This clonotype showed up many times. The rearrangement joins TRBV6-5 to TRBJ2-7; D might be TRBD2 (5 bases). The V gene's germline CDR1 is MNHEY and CDR2 SVGAGI. The CDR3 has 13 amino acids. V lost 6 bases to trimming and J lost 7 bases, with 16 bases between them. The CDR3 DNA is TGTGCCAGCAGCAGGACGGGGAGAGGAGAGCAGTACTTC. It codes for CASSRTGRGEQYF.

This clonotype appeared many times. The genes are TRBV7-2 and TRBJ1-4; TRBD1 might be the D (5 bases). V lost 2 bases, J lost 4 bases, and 8 bases lay in between. CDR1 is SGHTA and CDR2 is FQGNSA in the germline V gene. The CDR3 length is 14 residues. The DNA of the CDR3 is TGTGCCAGCAGCTTAAGACAGAGTAATGAAAAACTGTTTTTT. It yields the protein CASSLRQSNEKLFF.

Of note for this clonotype: Given a far larger clone just one base away, this is likely a sequencing read error. This chain uses TRBV6-1 with TRBJ2-1, with D tentatively TRBD1 (5 bases). V lost 6 bases and J 3 bases, leaving 12 bases between the germline ends. The germline V gene has CDR1 MNHNS and CDR2 SASEGT. The CDR3 covers 14 residues. CDR3 in DNA: TGTGCCAGCAGCCCACGACAGTGCTACAATGAGCAGTTCTTC. Its translation is CASSPRQCYNEQFF.

This clonotype was detected many times. The CDR3 spells CSVDSWAANTGELFF. CDR3 DNA sequence: TGCAGCGTTGATAGTTGGGCAGCTAACACCGGGGAGCTGTTTTTT. J is TRBJ2-2 and V is TRBV29-1; no clear D. The V end was cut by 3 bases, the J end by 2 bases, with 13 bases between. The germline V gene encodes CDR1 SQVTM and CDR2 ANQGSEA. The CDR3 has 15 residues.

The table lists this clonotype with many counts. V and J are TRBV3-1 and TRBJ1-1; D call uncertain. V was pared by 1 base and J by 0 bases, with 9 bases between. The CDR3 extends over 15 amino acids. From germline, CDR1 is LGHDT and CDR2 YNNKEL (reference sequence). The CDR3 sequence: CASSQVGRLNTEAFF. The DNA for the CDR3 is TGTGCCAGCAGCCAAGTGGGCAGATTGAACACTGAAGCTTTCTTT. The whole variable domain, filled in from reference TRBV3-1 and TRBJ1-1, reads DTAVSQTPKYLVTQMGNDKSIKCEQNLGHDTMYWYKQDSKKFLKIMFSYNNKELIINETVPNRFSPKSPDKAHLNLHINSLELGDSAVYFCASSQVGRLNTEAFFGQGTRLTVV.

This clonotype was found many times. The chain joins TRBV7-2 to TRBJ1-6; D not resolved. V was cut by 2 bases and J by 10 bases, with 15 bases left in between. This CDR3 has 15 residues. Germline V gene data show CDR1 as SGHTA and CDR2 as FQGNSA. As DNA, the CDR3 is TGTGCCAGCAGCTTAAGACGGGAGTCTTGGTCACCCCTCCACTTT. Amino acid sequence: CASSLRRESWSPLHF.

This clonotype was seen repeatedly, ten times or more. V gene TRBV2 combines with J gene TRBJ2-7; D possibly uses TRBD1 or TRBD2 (5 bases each). This CDR3 spans 13 amino acids. The germline CDR1 and CDR2 sequences are SNHLY and FYNNEI. V lost 6 bases and J lost 2, with 11 bases in between. In DNA form, the CDR3 reads TGTGCCAGCAGCCGGGACCCTGCCTACGAGCAGTACTTC. Its translation: CASSRDPAYEQYF.

About this clonotype itself: A junction end diverges from the germline sequence, so it may reflect a read error. The chain has TRBV6-5 and TRBJ1-4; possibly TRBD1 for D (6 bases). The CDR3 is 15 amino acids. CDR1 and CDR2 (germline): MNHEY, SVGAGI. CDR3 sequence reads: CASNSGGATNEKLFF. As DNA, the CDR3 is TGTGCCAGCAACTCGGGGGGCGCAACTAACGAAAAACTGTTTTTT.

V usage is TRBV20-1 and J usage is TRBJ2-7, with D perhaps TRBD1 or TRBD2 (6 bases each). This CDR3 contains 14 residues. Germline V gene data show CDR1 as DFQATT and CDR2 as SNEGSKA (reference sequence). V was clipped by 2 bases and J by 7 bases, with 18 bases between them. Written as DNA, the CDR3 is TGCAGTGCTAGACCCGGGGGCCTCGCTCGGGAGCAGTACTTC. It yields the protein CSARPGGLAREQYF.

Many counts were recorded for this clonotype. The chain links TRBV9 to TRBJ2-3; no clear D gene. The V end lost 0 bases, the J end lost 2 bases, and 10 bases lay between the germline ends. The CDR3 is 15 residues long. Germline CDR1 reads SGDLS; CDR2 reads YYNGEE. CDR3: CASSVEPVNTDTQYF. In DNA, the CDR3 is TGTGCCAGCAGCGTAGAACCTGTTAACACAGATACGCAGTATTTT. Full variable domain (remainder filled in from reference TRBV9 and TRBJ2-3): DSGVTQTPKHLITATGQRVTLRCSPRSGDLSVYWYQQSLDQGLQFLIQYYNGEERAKGNILERFSAQQFPDLHSELNLSSLELGDSALYFCASSVEPVNTDTQYFGPGTRLTVL.

This clonotype was found many times. This rearrangement joins TRBV30 to TRBJ1-1; 9 bases map to TRBD1. Unmatched junction bases numbered 6, after V lost 1 base and J lost 0 bases. CDR3 size: 16 residues. Looked up from germline, CDR1 is GTSNPN and CDR2 is SVGIG (reference sequence). CDR3: CAWSARDRVMNTEAFF. The CDR3 region has the DNA TGTGCCTGGAGTGCCCGGGACAGGGTCATGAACACTGAAGCTTTCTTT.

Comment on this clonotype: A far larger clone is only one base removed, so a read error is likely. Likely a read error: the CDR3 ends without its conserved phenylalanine or tryptophan. The V gene is TRBV7-6, the J gene TRBJ2-1; 8 bases align to TRBD2. V gave up 5 bases and J gave up 3 bases; unmatched junction bases: 6. The CDR3 has 15 residues. Germline loops: CDR1 SGHVS, CDR2 FNYEAQ. DNA of the CDR3: TGTGCCAGCAGCGCGGCGGGGGGTATCTACAATGAGCAGTTCCTC. Amino acid sequence: CASSAAGGIYNEQFL.

A word on this clonotype: It may be a read error: a sequence one base away is much more abundant. The rearrangement joins TRBV7-8 to TRBJ2-2; D tentatively reads TRBD1 or TRBD2 (5 bases each). CDR3 length equals 10 residues. CDR1 and CDR2 from the germline V gene are SGHVS and FQNEAQ. In DNA form, the CDR3 reads TGTGCCACCAGACTCGGGGCGCTGTTTTTT. The encoded protein is CATRLGALFF.

This clonotype occurred many times. This chain uses TRBV5-1 with TRBJ2-3; 7 bases map to TRBD2. Germline lookup yields CDR1 SGHRS and CDR2 YFSETQ. There are 16 residues in the CDR3. J lost 0 bases, V lost 4 bases, and 8 bases had no gene match. The CDR3 reads CASSHGRGSSTDTQYF. CDR3 nucleotides: TGCGCCAGCAGCCATGGGAGGGGTTCTAGCACAGATACGCAGTATTTT.

Ten or more counts support this clonotype. The gene calls are TRBV7-9 and TRBJ1-1; tentative D call: TRBD1 (6 bases). In germline, CDR1 is SEHNR, CDR2 FQNEAQ (reference sequence). Between the trimmed V and J ends, which lost 0 bases and 5 bases, there was a span of 13 bases. This CDR3 is built from 15 residues. The CDR3 spells CASSLAAGGRTEAFF. The CDR3 DNA follows: TGTGCCAGCAGCTTAGCTGCTGGGGGCAGGACTGAAGCTTTCTTT.

This clonotype was recorded many times. The rearrangement links TRBV18 to TRBJ1-4; no reliable D call. Germline-derived CDR1 and CDR2 are KGHSH and LQKENI. V lost 6 bases, J lost 3 bases, and 11 bases lay in between. There are 14 residues in the CDR3. CDR3 amino acids: CASSPRVANEKLFF. In DNA, the CDR3 is TGTGCCAGCTCGCCGAGGGTGGCTAATGAAAAACTGTTTTTT. Drawing the rest from reference TRBV18 and TRBJ1-4, the complete variable domain is NAGVMQNPRHLVRRRGQEARLRCSPMKGHSHVYWYRQLPEEGLKFMVYLQKENIIDESGMPKERFSAEFPKEGPSILRIQQVVRGDSAAYFCASSPRVANEKLFFGSGTQLSVL.

This clonotype occurred a few times. This could be a read error, since a much larger clone is one nucleotide away. The chain carries TRBV6-1 and TRBJ1-5, with D perhaps TRBD1 (5 bases). V was pared by 0 bases and J by 3 bases, with 18 bases between. Germline V gene data show CDR1 as MNHNS and CDR2 as SASEGT. CDR3 length: 18 amino acids. CDR3 protein: CASSEAKGRGNVNQPQHF. The DNA for the CDR3 is TGTGCCAGCAGTGAAGCTAAGGGACGGGGGAATGTCAATCAGCCCCAGCATTTT.

This clonotype was seen at least ten times. CDR3 in DNA: TGTGCCAGCATCGACAGGACAGGGGGCAGATACGAGCAGTACTTC. It encodes CASIDRTGGRYEQYF. The J gene is TRBJ2-7, the V gene TRBV28; 11 bases are shared with TRBD1. V trimming: 7 bases; J trimming: 4 bases; junction bases outside the gene matches: 9. From germline, CDR1 is MDHEN and CDR2 SYDVKM. This CDR3 contains 15 residues.

This clonotype appeared many times. The chain uses TRBV7-9 and TRBJ1-4, with D possibly TRBD1 on 6 matching bases. The CDR3 runs to 18 residues. CDR1 is SEHNR, CDR2 FQNEAQ, per germline (reference sequence). The V and J ends lost 0 bases and 3 bases respectively, with 17 bases between them. The CDR3 sequence: CASSLASLWDTSNEKLFF. The CDR3 DNA reads as TGTGCCAGCAGCTTAGCTTCCCTGTGGGACACATCTAATGAAAAACTGTTTTTT.

To note about this clonotype: Being one base from a much bigger clone, this may be a read error. The missing conserved phenylalanine or tryptophan at the end of this CDR3 makes a read error likely. The chain links TRBV5-6 to TRBJ1-1; 7 positions match TRBD1. Losses at the gene ends were 4 bases for V and 0 bases for J; bases not matched to a gene: 3. Germline lookup yields CDR1 SGHDT and CDR2 YYEEEE. The CDR3 runs to 14 residues. Here the CDR3 reads CASSLDRVNTEAFS. The CDR3, as DNA: TGTGCCAGCAGCCTCGACAGGGTGAACACTGAAGCTTTCTCT.

This clonotype was recorded many times. One end of the junction does not line up with germline, which may come from a read error. This chain links TRBV7-6 with TRBJ2-1; 16 positions agree with TRBD2. Per germline, CDR1 SGHVS and CDR2 FNYEAQ. This CDR3 has 17 amino acids. CDR3 bases: TGTGCTAGCAGCTTACGGCCGGGACTAGCGGGGGGGGATGAGCAGTTCTTC. It is translated as CASSLRPGLAGGDEQFF.

This clonotype has only a few counts. The genes are TRBV20-1 and TRBJ2-2; TRBD2 might be the D (6 bases). The germline V and J ends were trimmed by 2 bases and 4 bases, with 14 bases remaining between them. Germline V gene lookup returns CDR1 DFQATT and CDR2 SNEGSKA (reference sequence). The CDR3 is 15 residues long. The CDR3 here is CSARLDDGGTGELFF. In nucleotides, the CDR3 is TGCAGTGCTAGACTTGATGACGGGGGCACCGGGGAGCTGTTTTTT.